This T cell receptor (beta chain) is from a study of regulatory T cells in long-lasting Graves disease. Building of the TCR beta libraries involved iRepertoire HTBI primers and Arm-PCR of CDR3 regions. Using its own MiXCR run on the multiplex PCR reads, TCRdb lists one record per CDR3 protein. The repertoire consists of a few hundred thousand distinct CDR3 sequences, with around 20% occurring once and the leading ten covering roughly 26%. The germline V gene encodes CDR1 SEHNR and CDR2 FQNEAQ (reference sequence). Trimming removed 5 bases from V and 1 base from J, with 12 bases in between. CDR3 size: 16 residues. Time point denoted: persistent/refractory GD, antithyroid drugs over 5 years with positive TRAb. Isolated PBMC RNA provided the starting material for the TCR library. Guidelines of the American Thyroid Association were used to diagnose Graves' disease. The table lists this clonotype with a count of one.

The source is a female donor with Graves disease. This sample comprised peripheral blood mononuclear cells (PBMCs), obtained when the disease was refractory, from a patient treated with antithyroid drugs. This sequence joins TRBV7-9 and TRBJ2-6, with D perhaps TRBD1 or TRBD2 (5 bases each). The CDR3 DNA reads TGTGCCAGCAGCCCCTGGGACGGTTCTGGGGCCAACGTCCTGACTTTC. Translating it yields CASSPWDGSGANVLTF.